A selection of T cell receptor beta chains follows, all from one sample in a study of T cells in Graves' hyperthyroidism and ophthalmopathy. TCRdb used MiXCR to reprocess the multiplex PCR reads, holding one entry per CDR3 protein. The data contain approximately 630,000 distinct CDR3 sequences, 15% to 20% of them singletons. Sequences were obtained from blood. These receptor sequences come from a woman between 25 and 40 years old with Graves' hyperthyroidism. The CDR3 runs from the conserved cysteine through the conserved F or W. D genes are given only for firm matches. Size tells how often a clone was seen (once, few, many) or the class of an expanded clone, and some rows leave it out.

j_call | d_call | clone_size | v_call | cdr3_aa | cdr3_nt
TRBJ2-5 | - | many | TRBV9 | CASSVEGETQYF | TGTGCCAGCAGCGTAGAGGGGGAGACCCAGTACTTC
TRBJ1-5 | - | - | TRBV28 | CASSVVVWEPQHF | TGTGCCAGCAGTGTCGTGGTCTGGGAGCCCCAGCATTTT
TRBJ1-3 | - | few | TRBV14 | CASSPPGDLAVTGNTIYF | TGTGCCAGCAGCCCTCCGGGAGACTTAGCAGTTACCGGAAACACCATATATTTT
TRBJ2-2 | - | - | TRBV19 | CASSHRWTGELFF | TGTGCCAGTAGCCACAGATGGACCGGGGAGCTGTTTTTT
TRBJ1-4 | TRBD1 | - | TRBV7-6 | CASSYGTGENEKLFF | TGTGCCAGCAGCTACGGGACAGGGGAAAATGAAAAACTGTTTTTT
TRBJ1-1 | - | many | TRBV5-1 | CASSLELGEVNTEAFF | TGCGCCAGCAGCTTGGAACTCGGGGAGGTGAACACTGAAGCTTTCTTT
TRBJ2-5 | TRBD1 | many | TRBV29-1 | CSGGQGKGETQYF | TGCAGCGGAGGACAGGGGAAGGGAGAGACCCAGTACTTC
TRBJ1-1 | - | few | TRBV28 | CASDGRLSEAFF | TGTGCCAGCGATGGACGGCTTTCTGAAGCTTTCTTT
TRBJ1-1 | - | - | TRBV11-2 | CASSLEVGAAFF | TGTGCCAGCAGCTTAGAGGTAGGGGCGGCTTTCTTT
TRBJ1-1 | - | many | TRBV5-1 | CASSLAQNSEAFF | TGCGCCAGCAGCTTGGCGCAGAATAGTGAAGCTTTCTTT
TRBJ2-3 | TRBD2 | - | TRBV19 | CATARGVLQRGTDTQYF | TGTGCCACCGCACGGGGGGTCCTTCAGAGGGGCACAGATACGCAGTATTTT
TRBJ2-1 | - | - | TRBV6-1 | CASSRGAWEQFF | TGTGCCAGCAGTAGGGGGGCATGGGAGCAGTTCTTC